A selection of T cell receptor beta chains follows, all from one sample in a study of early T cells in non-severe SARS-CoV-2 infection. TCRdb re-analysed the 5' RACE reads in MiXCR, keeping a single row per CDR3 protein. The sample yields tens of thousands of distinct CDR3 sequences, over 5% seen once. The material sequenced was whole blood. These receptor sequences come from an adult who was a healthcare worker with PCR-confirmed SARS-CoV-2 infection or an uninfected control (not recorded which). The CDR3 runs from the conserved cysteine through the conserved F or W. The D gene is left open where the match is weak. Clone sizes are given selectively: once, few, many, or a class where the clone is expanded.

V gene	D gene	clone size	J gene	CDR3 DNA	CDR3 protein
TRBV12-3/TRBV12-4	TRBD1	.	TRBJ2-7	TGTGCCAGCAGTTCGCTCCTTTCGACAGGGGTGAACGAGCAGTACTTC	CASSSLLSTGVNEQYF
TRBV6-5	TRBD1	.	TRBJ2-6	TGTGCCAGCAGTTTCCACAGGGGATCCTCTGGGGCCAACGTCCTGACTTTC	CASSFHRGSSGANVLTF
TRBV20-1	.	many	TRBJ1-1	TGCAGTGCTAGGACAGGAGGCATCCCAACCCCGAACACTGAAGCTTTCTTT	CSARTGGIPTPNTEAFF
TRBV20-1	TRBD2	many	TRBJ2-7	TGCAGTGCGCGAGACGGACTAGGGTACGAGCAGTACTTC	CSARDGLGYEQYF
TRBV4-1	TRBD1	many	TRBJ1-1	TGCGCCAGCAGCCAAGATTACGGGACAGATGTGGGAGCTTTCTTT	CASSQDYGTDVGAFF
TRBV30	.	few	TRBJ2-5	TGTGCCTGGAGTGCCGGGGCAGAGACCCAGTACTTC	CAWSAGAETQYF
TRBV15	.	few	TRBJ2-2	TGTGCCACCAGCAGTCCCAACACCGGGGAGCTGTTTTTT	CATSSPNTGELFF
TRBV5-1	TRBD1	many	TRBJ1-3	TGCGCCAGCAGCTCTATGGACAGGCGGCACTCTGGAAACACCATATATTTT	CASSSMDRRHSGNTIYF
TRBV28	TRBD2	.	TRBJ2-3	TGTGCCAGCAGTTTCCACCTCGGCCAGGGACTAGCGGGGGAGGATACGCAGTATTTT	CASSFHLGQGLAGEDTQYF
TRBV11-2	.	few	TRBJ2-1	TGTGCCAGCAGCTTAGGAGGGGAGGGGGCCTACAATGAGCAGTTCTTC	CASSLGGEGAYNEQFF
TRBV6-5	.	few	TRBJ2-7	TGTGCCAGCAGTTACGGCAGGCCAGATTCTCACTACGAGCAGTACTTC	CASSYGRPDSHYEQYF
TRBV10-3	TRBD1	many	TRBJ1-6	TGTGCCATCAGAAGGGACAGGGGCTCACCCCTCCACTTT	CAIRRDRGSPLHF
TRBV5-1	TRBD1	few	TRBJ2-7	TGCGCCAGCAGCTGGACAGGGGAGTACGAGCAGTACTTC	CASSWTGEYEQYF
TRBV19	.	few	TRBJ2-5	TGTGCCAGTAGTATAAATCGAGAGACCCAGTACTTC	CASSINRETQYF
TRBV7-9	TRBD1	few	TRBJ2-2	TGTGCCAGCAGCTCGTCCCGGGACAGGAACACCGGGGAGCTGTTTTTT	CASSSSRDRNTGELFF
TRBV12-3/TRBV12-4	TRBD1	many	TRBJ1-5	TGTGCCAGCAGGACCGGGACAGGGGTCAATCAGCCCCAGCATTTT	CASRTGTGVNQPQHF
TRBV5-1	.	.	TRBJ2-3	TGCGCCAGCAGCTTGGGACACACCACCACCACAGATACGCAGTATTTT	CASSLGHTTTTDTQYF
TRBV29-1	TRBD1	.	TRBJ2-7	TGCAGCGTCCCCATGGGGACAGATTTCATCGAGCAGTACTTC	CSVPMGTDFIEQYF
TRBV3-1	.	many	TRBJ2-2	TGTGCCAGCAGCCTCCGAGGGGCTCGGTCGGGCACCGGGGAGCTGTTTTTT	CASSLRGARSGTGELFF
TRBV7-6	.	.	TRBJ2-3	TGTGCCAGCAGCCCCGCCGCTTCTAGCACAGATACGCAGTATTTT	CASSPAASSTDTQYF
TRBV14	TRBD2	.	TRBJ2-1	TGTGCCAGCAGCCAAGAAGGCTCTAGCGGGGGGTCCGCCGAGCAGTTCTTC	CASSQEGSSGGSAEQFF
TRBV12-3/TRBV12-4	.	many	TRBJ1-4	TGTGCCAGCAGTTTAGTGAGCCTGGGGACTAATGAAAAACTGTTTTTT	CASSLVSLGTNEKLFF
TRBV6-2/TRBV6-3	TRBD2	.	TRBJ2-5	TGTGCCAGCACTATAGGGACTAGCGTTGAGACCCAGTACTTC	CASTIGTSVETQYF
TRBV21-1	.	.	TRBJ1-5	TGTGCCAGCAGCTATGGACAGGGGGCATACCAGCCCCAGCATTTT	CASSYGQGAYQPQHF